The T cell receptor (beta chain) described here comes from a study of cytomegalovirus exposure and HLA in healthy donors. For this clone: The antigen is not known.

Findings and caveats of the study: High sensitivity and specificity were reportedly achieved when the classifier diagnosed cytomegalovirus status.

Germline values: CDR1 SGHVS, CDR2 FQNEAQ. V gave up 4 bases and J gave up 0 bases, with 9 bases separating them. This CDR3 comprises 14 residues. Researchers ran the PCR with 60 Vbeta and 13 Jbeta primers. Repertoires were generated with immunoSEQ multiplex PCR, while TCRdb's copy carries only in-frame clones and drops some. The repertoire holds about 270,000 clones, with about nine tenths as singletons. The origin of this receptor is a man in his forties or fifties in good health and CMV-seropositive. Sequenced input: PBMCs. The chain joins TRBV7-8 to TRBJ1-1; D is unclear. The CDR3 DNA follows: TGTGCCAGCAGCTGGGCCGATTTGAACACTGAAGCTTTCTTT. It codes for CASSWADLNTEAFF.